The TCR beta chain under discussion was sequenced for a study of blood T cell repertoires in COVID-19. About the research overall: COVID-19 samples, acute and convalescent, were from the United States, Italy and Spain.

The germline V gene encodes CDR1 SGHTS and CDR2 YDEGEE. The ends were cut back, 0 bases at V and 5 bases at J, with 11 bases in the middle. The CDR3 extends over 14 amino acids. Profiling relied on immunoSEQ multiplex PCR, and the TCRdb table lists in-frame clones only, not all of them. The table has fewer than 200,000 clones, approximately 80% seen once. Self-reported history from a screening survey and questionnaire set each donor's cohort. Among Cohort 3 donors, those recovered had two negative PCRs, clearance, or symptom resolution. The J gene is TRBJ1-1, the V gene TRBV5-8; D perhaps matches TRBD1 (5 bases). The receptor comes from a man aged 50-59 years who had recovered from COVID-19. Sample: PBMCs or T cells enriched from blood (not recorded which). CDR3 region: CASSLGGGTTEAFF. Written as DNA, the CDR3 is TGTGCCAGCAGCTTGGGTGGAGGGACGACTGAAGCTTTCTTT.